The 26 T cell receptor beta chains below all came from one sample that was sequenced in a study of CD8 T cells in ankylosing spondylitis. TCRdb reprocessed the 5' RACE reads via MiXCR and lists one record per CDR3 protein. The sample records roughly 220,000 distinct CDR3 sequences, about 10% being singletons. The source material was blood, either unsorted or a sorted T cell fraction (not recorded which). These receptor sequences come from a male donor with ankylosing spondylitis or in good health (not recorded which).

A note on this clonotype: One junction end does not reproduce the germline sequence, and a read error may be involved. This chain uses TRBV15 with TRBJ1-2; TRBD1 is a possible D gene (5 bases). The CDR3 extends over 15 amino acids. CDR1 is LNHNV, CDR2 YYDKDF, per germline (reference sequence). The CDR3 DNA is TGTGCCACCAGCAGAGTTGGGGGTCCTAACTATGGCGACACCTTC. It specifies CATSRVGGPNYGDTF. Filled out from reference TRBV15 and TRBJ1-2, the complete variable domain reads DAMVIQNPRYQVTQFGKPVTLSCSQTLNHNVMYWYQQKSSQAPKLLFHYYDKDFNNEADTPDNFQSRRPNTSFCFLDIRSPGLGDTAMYLCATSRVGGPNYGDTFGSGTRLTVV.

At least ten counts were recorded for this clonotype. The J gene is TRBJ1-1, the V gene TRBV6-5; D is unclear. CDR3 length equals 12 residues. V lost 3 bases to trimming and J lost 6 bases, with 8 bases between them. Germline V CDR1 and CDR2: MNHEY, SVGAGI. CDR3 protein: CASSYRSPEAFF. As DNA, the CDR3 is TGTGCCAGCAGTTATAGGTCTCCTGAAGCTTTCTTT.

This clonotype was found many times. CDR3 sequence: CSVEGRSNTGELFF. The CDR3 DNA is TGCAGCGTTGAAGGCAGATCGAACACCGGGGAGCTGTTTTTT. The gene calls are TRBV29-1 and TRBJ2-2; the D is unclear. The CDR3 is 14 residues long. The germline V gene encodes CDR1 SQVTM and CDR2 ANQGSEA. Trimming left V 1 base short and J 0 bases short, with 6 bases between.

This clonotype was seen ten or more times. The chain uses TRBV12-3 or TRBV12-4 and TRBJ1-6; D gene unclear. This CDR3 contains 17 residues. Trimming removed 3 bases from V and 7 bases from J, with 19 bases in between. The CDR3, as DNA: TGTGCCAGCAGTTTGGGTCTGGGAGAAACAACGAATTCACCCCTCCACTTT. As protein: CASSLGLGETTNSPLHF.

This clonotype was seen ten or more times. The chain combines TRBV3-1 with TRBJ1-6; a possible D gene is TRBD1 (5 bases). The CDR3 is made up of 16 amino acids. The V gene's germline CDR1 is LGHDT and CDR2 YNNKEL (reference sequence). V was clipped by 8 bases and J by 5 bases, with 19 bases between them. CDR3 nucleotides: TGTGCCAGCCGACCCGCGGGGGTTCGAAATAATTCACCCCTCCACTTT. Translation: CASRPAGVRNNSPLHF.

This clonotype turned up a few times. The V gene is TRBV7-2, the J gene TRBJ1-6; 8 bases fit TRBD1. V shed 4 bases and J 9 bases; nucleotides not matched to a gene: 5. Germline lookup yields CDR1 SGHTA and CDR2 FQGNSA. This CDR3 has 14 residues. CDR3 nucleotides: TGTGCCAGCAGCTCGGACAGGGTGCGTTCACCCCTCCACTTT. Translated: CASSSDRVRSPLHF.

This clonotype showed up many times. The rearrangement uses TRBV20-1 and TRBJ2-5; D could derive from TRBD1 or TRBD2 (5 bases each). The CDR3 totals 14 residues. Trimming pared 0 bases from V and 5 bases from J, leaving 13 bases between. Germline loops: CDR1 DFQATT, CDR2 SNEGSKA (reference sequence). The CDR3 here is CSARDPTGRETQYF. The CDR3 DNA reads TGCAGTGCTAGAGATCCGACGGGACGGGAGACCCAGTACTTC.

Many counts were recorded for this clonotype. The chain has TRBV5-1 and TRBJ1-3; D call uncertain. Germline V gene lookup returns CDR1 SGHRS and CDR2 YFSETQ. V was trimmed by 0 bases and J by 0 bases, leaving 10 bases between them. The CDR3 consists of 16 residues. This chain's CDR3 is CASSLEGSHSGNTIYF. In DNA, the CDR3 is TGCGCCAGCAGCTTGGAAGGCAGTCACTCTGGAAACACCATATATTTT.

This clonotype was seen ten or more times. CDR3 DNA: TGCAGTGCCAAGGCCTTTACTAACACCGGGGAGCTGTTTTTT. It is translated as CSAKAFTNTGELFF. The rearrangement uses TRBV20-1 and TRBJ2-2; D gene uncertain. Trimming left V 6 bases short and J 2 bases short, with 13 bases between. In germline, CDR1 is DFQATT, CDR2 SNEGSKA (reference sequence). The CDR3 length is 14 residues.

This clonotype was seen ten or more times. The chain is built from TRBV7-2 and TRBJ1-3; tentatively, D is TRBD1 (5 bases). The V and J ends lost 5 bases and 1 base respectively, with 9 bases between them. There are 14 residues in the CDR3. The germline V gene has CDR1 SGHTA and CDR2 FQGNSA. The CDR3 region has the DNA TGTGCCAGCAGCCTTCAGGGATCTGGAAACACCATATATTTT. This codes for CASSLQGSGNTIYF.

This clonotype was seen many times. This rearrangement joins TRBV5-5 to TRBJ2-1; weak D call: TRBD2 (6 bases). V was shortened by 2 bases and J by 5 bases, with 8 bases between the two germline ends. The V gene's germline CDR1 is SGHKS and CDR2 YYEKEE (reference sequence). The CDR3 covers 13 residues. CDR3 in amino acids: CASSFTGDNEQFF. The CDR3 nucleotides are TGTGCCAGCAGCTTCACGGGGGACAATGAGCAGTTCTTC.

This clonotype was seen at least ten times. The chain is built from TRBV12-3 or TRBV12-4 and TRBJ1-1, with 9 bases matching TRBD1. Trimming at V came to 6 bases and at J to 4 bases, leaving 12 bases not matched to a gene. The CDR3 is 16 amino acids. CDR3 sequence reads: CASRHGTGSRGTEAFF. CDR3 coding DNA: TGTGCCAGCAGACACGGGACAGGGAGCAGGGGCACTGAAGCTTTCTTT.

This clonotype was observed a handful of times. The CDR3 bases are TGCAGTGCTAGTAGGCCAGGGTTTGCTCCAAAGGAATCCACACACGGGGCCGGCTACACCTTC. This codes for CSASRPGFAPKESTHGAGYTF. This chain joins TRBV20-1 and TRBJ1-2; perhaps TRBD1 as D (5 bases). The germline gives CDR1 DFQATT, CDR2 SNEGSKA (reference sequence). This CDR3 spans 21 amino acids. V was shortened by 3 bases and J by 8 bases, with 40 bases between the two germline ends.

This clonotype came up many times. This chain links TRBV5-1 with TRBJ2-1; 11 nucleotides align to TRBD2. In germline, CDR1 is SGHRS, CDR2 YFSETQ. CDR3 length: 15 residues. Trimming took 6 bases from V and 4 from J; bases not matched to a gene: 6. CDR3 nucleotide sequence: TGCGCCAGCATACCTCTAGCGGGGGGTTACAATGAGCAGTTCTTC. Protein: CASIPLAGGYNEQFF.

This clonotype was counted at least ten times. The V gene is TRBV5-1, the J gene TRBJ2-1, with D possibly TRBD1 on 5 matching bases. Trimming removed 3 bases from V and 8 bases from J, with 18 bases in between. Germline V lookup: CDR1 SGHRS, CDR2 YFSETQ. CDR3 length: 15 amino acids. Here the CDR3 reads CASSWGSSGKDEQFF. In nucleotides, the CDR3 is TGCGCCAGCAGCTGGGGCTCCAGTGGAAAGGATGAGCAGTTCTTC.

As for this clonotype: A much larger clonotype is one base distant, so this may be a read error. The CDR3 protein is CASSPLKGGNTLYF. The CDR3 DNA is TGTGCCAGCAGTCCACTAAAGGGTGGAAACACCTTATATTTT. The chain joins TRBV2 to TRBJ1-3; D gene unclear. CDR1 is SNHLY and CDR2 is FYNNEI in the germline V gene. The CDR3 is made up of 14 amino acids.

This clonotype was recorded a few times. The J gene is TRBJ2-1, the V gene TRBV12-3 or TRBV12-4, with TRBD2 matching 7 bases. V shed 5 bases, J shed 4 bases, and the junction held 5 bases outside the gene matches. The length of the CDR3 is 14 residues. CDR3 nucleotides: TGTGCCAGCAGTCCCCTAGCGGAGTACAATGAGCAGTTCTTC. Amino acid sequence: CASSPLAEYNEQFF.

The chain combines TRBV2 with TRBJ2-5; the D gene is possibly TRBD1 (8 bases). There are 15 residues in the CDR3. Trimming removed 5 bases from V and 4 bases from J, with 17 bases in between. CDR1 and CDR2 (germline): SNHLY, FYNNEI. CDR3 protein: CASSRYRGEGETQYF. DNA for the CDR3: TGTGCCAGCAGTCGTTACAGGGGGGAGGGAGAGACCCAGTACTTC.

This clonotype showed up many times. V and J are TRBV10-3 and TRBJ2-1; D is unresolved. There are 14 residues in the CDR3. V was pared by 0 bases and J by 4 bases, with 7 bases between. Germline loops: CDR1 ENHRY, CDR2 SYGVKD. CDR3 sequence: CAISESGQYNEQFF. The CDR3 DNA sequence: TGTGCCATCAGTGAGTCAGGGCAGTACAATGAGCAGTTCTTC.

Many counts were recorded for this clonotype. The chain is built from TRBV20-1 and TRBJ2-7; 10 positions match TRBD2. Losses at the gene ends were 3 bases for V and 0 bases for J; bases not matched to a gene: 5. This CDR3 region has 15 residues. Per the germline V gene, CDR1 is DFQATT and CDR2 is SNEGSKA (reference sequence). CDR3: CSASVSGGSSYEQYF. The CDR3 DNA is TGCAGTGCTAGTGTTAGCGGGGGGTCCTCCTACGAGCAGTACTTC.

This clonotype was detected many times. The DNA of the CDR3 is TGCAGTGCTCCGACTAGCGGGGGGATGTTCCAGTATTTT. It codes for CSAPTSGGMFQYF. The chain employs TRBV20-1 and TRBJ2-3; 13 nucleotides agree with TRBD2. The J segment lost 12 bases and the V segment lost 5 bases, leaving 8 bases of the junction unmatched. The CDR3 sequence is 13 residues long. The germline gives CDR1 DFQATT, CDR2 SNEGSKA (reference sequence).

The V call is TRBV7-9, the J call TRBJ1-5, with 7 bases aligning to TRBD1. CDR3 length equals 16 residues. Germline loops: CDR1 SEHNR, CDR2 FQNEAQ (reference sequence). V shed 1 base and J 3 bases; nucleotides not matched to a gene: 6. Here the CDR3 DNA reads TGTGCCAGCAGCTTAGATTGGGACAGTAACAATCAGCCCCAGCATTTT. It yields the protein CASSLDWDSNNQPQHF.

Only a few counts were recorded for this clonotype. The rearrangement uses TRBV20-1 and TRBJ2-2; TRBD2 matches 15 bases. V dropped 5 bases and J dropped 6; count of bases not matched to a gene: 10. CDR3 size: 17 residues. Germline CDR1 reads DFQATT; CDR2 reads SNEGSKA (reference sequence). DNA for the CDR3: TGCAGTGCTCCTAGGACTAGCGGGGGGGTAGCGGCCGGGGAGCTGTTTTTT. This sequence encodes CSAPRTSGGVAAGELFF.

This clonotype has ten or more counts. The chain carries TRBV7-9 and TRBJ1-1, with D possibly being TRBD1 (5 bases). The CDR3 runs 14 residues. Germline V gene sequence: CDR1 SEHNR, CDR2 FQNEAQ (reference sequence). The V end lost 3 bases, the J end lost 5 bases, and 13 bases lay between the germline ends. The DNA of the CDR3 is TGTGCCAGCAGCTTTTCGGGGGTTGAAACTGAAGCTTTCTTT. It codes for CASSFSGVETEAFF.

This clonotype was detected many times. The chain links TRBV11-2 to TRBJ1-5; D is undetermined. The CDR3 runs 13 residues. V was pared by 0 bases and J by 5 bases, with 5 bases between. CDR1 is SGHAT, CDR2 FQNNGV, per germline. This CDR3 is CASSLDPYQPQHF. CDR3 nucleotide sequence: TGTGCCAGCAGCTTAGACCCGTATCAGCCCCAGCATTTT.

The chain joins TRBV10-3 to TRBJ2-7; D is possibly TRBD1 (6 bases). This CDR3 is built from 13 residues. The V end was cut by 4 bases, the J end by 3 bases, with 10 bases between. Germline CDR1 and CDR2: ENHRY and SYGVKD. For the CDR3, the DNA is TGTGCCATCAGTGCTGAACAGGGCTACGAGCAGTACTTC. Its translation: CAISAEQGYEQYF.